This T cell receptor beta chain was captured in a study of T cells in Graves' hyperthyroidism and ophthalmopathy. The germline V gene has CDR1 LNHNV and CDR2 YYDKDF (reference sequence). V was cut by 0 bases and J by 5 bases, with 10 bases left in between. This CDR3 is built from 14 residues. The study excluded patients with uncontrolled infection, other autoimmune disease, pregnancy or lactation. PBMCs were collected from a roughly 9.7 ml volume of fresh peripheral blood. The source material, RNA transcripts, was used to amplify TCR beta CDR3 regions. Primed by the HTBI set, a first-round RT-PCR was run on the TCR CDR3. TCRdb itself ran the multiplex PCR reads through MiXCR, one entry per CDR3 protein. The repertoire holds around 490,000 distinct CDR3 sequences, about 20% seen once, with about 50% in the top ten.

This clonotype originated in a man in his forties with Graves' ophthalmopathy. The chain recombines TRBV15 with TRBJ1-2; unclear D gene. The sequenced sample consisted of blood. The CDR3 reads CATSRDPSSYGYTF. In DNA form, the CDR3 reads TGTGCCACCAGCAGAGATCCAAGTTCATATGGCTACACCTTC.